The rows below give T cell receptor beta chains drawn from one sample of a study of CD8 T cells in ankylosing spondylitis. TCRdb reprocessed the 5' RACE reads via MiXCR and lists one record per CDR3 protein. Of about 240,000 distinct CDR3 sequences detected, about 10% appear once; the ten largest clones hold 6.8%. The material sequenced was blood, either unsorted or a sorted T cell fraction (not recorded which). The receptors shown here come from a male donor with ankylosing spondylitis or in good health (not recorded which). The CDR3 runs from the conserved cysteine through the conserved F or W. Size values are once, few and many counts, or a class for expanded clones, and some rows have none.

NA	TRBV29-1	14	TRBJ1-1	CSVEDGSRVTEAFF
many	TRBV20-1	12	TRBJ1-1	CSARGGETEAFF
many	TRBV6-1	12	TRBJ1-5	CASRGSNQPQHF
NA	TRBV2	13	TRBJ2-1	CASSEIRDNEQFF
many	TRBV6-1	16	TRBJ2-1	CASSAGLASSYNEQFF
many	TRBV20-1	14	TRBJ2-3	CSAIRRPTRDTQYF
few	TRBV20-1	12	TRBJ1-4	CVTRTANEKLFF
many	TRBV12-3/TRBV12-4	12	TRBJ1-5	CASCWEHQPQHF
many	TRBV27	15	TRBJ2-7	CASSPGILVGHEQYF
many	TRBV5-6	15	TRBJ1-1	CASSLLAGGRTEAFF
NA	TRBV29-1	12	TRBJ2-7	CSVTGGPDEQYF
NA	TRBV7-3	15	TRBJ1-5	CASSLDGTPGQPQHF
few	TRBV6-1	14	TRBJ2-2	CATLPGDFSGELFF
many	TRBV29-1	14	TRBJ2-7	CSVGSFRGANEQYF
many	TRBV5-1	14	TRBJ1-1	CASSLGTVFTEAFF
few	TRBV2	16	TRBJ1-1	CASRGRTGAVNTEAFF
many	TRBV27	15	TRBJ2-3	CASSPSGGSGDTQYF
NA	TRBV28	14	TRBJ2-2	CASSLGGINGELFF
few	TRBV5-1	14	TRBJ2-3	CASQRSAATDTQYF
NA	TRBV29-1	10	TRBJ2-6	CSVGPAVLTF
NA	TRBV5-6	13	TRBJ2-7	CASSLVREREQYF
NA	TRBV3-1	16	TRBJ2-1	CASSWSFRVQYNEQFF
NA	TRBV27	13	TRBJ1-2	CASTRGGAYGYTF
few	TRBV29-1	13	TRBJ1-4	CSVRTGGEEKLFF
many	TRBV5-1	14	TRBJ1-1	CASSVNQANTEAFF
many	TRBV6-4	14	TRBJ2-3	CASRLAGEADTQYF
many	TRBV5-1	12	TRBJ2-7	CASSHDSYEQYF
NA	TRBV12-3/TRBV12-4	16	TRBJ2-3	CASSHGTSGSADTQYF
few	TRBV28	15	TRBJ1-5	CASRGSQGPNQPQHF
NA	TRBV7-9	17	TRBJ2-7	CASSSESAGISSYEQYF
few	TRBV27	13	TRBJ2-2	CASRNRATRELFF
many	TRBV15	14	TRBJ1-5	CATSRQGSNQPQHF
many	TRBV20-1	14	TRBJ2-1	CSATSGRGGDEQFF
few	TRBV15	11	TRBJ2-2	CATSVVGELFF
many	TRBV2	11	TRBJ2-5	CASSDEETQYF
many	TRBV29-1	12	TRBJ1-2	CSVVWGVSGYTF
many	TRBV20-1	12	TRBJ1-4	CSASPGPGVAFF
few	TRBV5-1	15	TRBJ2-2	CASSFDQGTSGELFF
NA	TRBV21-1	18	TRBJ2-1	CASRDRPICSLSYNEQFF
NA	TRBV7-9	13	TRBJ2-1	CASSLEVRNEQFF
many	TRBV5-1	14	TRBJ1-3	CASSWDSSGNTIYF
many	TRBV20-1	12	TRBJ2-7	CSARWVSYEQYF
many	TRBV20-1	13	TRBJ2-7	CSAHTLLGYEQYF
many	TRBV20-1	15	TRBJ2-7	CSARLGVDSTYEQYF
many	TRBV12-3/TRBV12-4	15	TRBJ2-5	CASSHTGGGQETQYF
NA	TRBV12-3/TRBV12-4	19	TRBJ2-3	CTSSLGLAGTYPRADTQYF
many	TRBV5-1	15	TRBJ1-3	CASSLSGIAGNTIYF
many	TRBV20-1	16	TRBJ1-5	CSAPKGQGEEWQPQHF
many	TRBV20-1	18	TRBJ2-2	CSAREGLAGASFTGELFF
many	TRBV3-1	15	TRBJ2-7	CASSQDSSMAYEQYF
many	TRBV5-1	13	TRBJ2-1	CASRLSSYNEQFF
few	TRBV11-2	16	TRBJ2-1	CASSFGTSGTYNEQFF
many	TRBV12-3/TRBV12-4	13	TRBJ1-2	CASSLLVGDGYTF
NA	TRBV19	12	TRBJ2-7	CASSDSNYEQYF